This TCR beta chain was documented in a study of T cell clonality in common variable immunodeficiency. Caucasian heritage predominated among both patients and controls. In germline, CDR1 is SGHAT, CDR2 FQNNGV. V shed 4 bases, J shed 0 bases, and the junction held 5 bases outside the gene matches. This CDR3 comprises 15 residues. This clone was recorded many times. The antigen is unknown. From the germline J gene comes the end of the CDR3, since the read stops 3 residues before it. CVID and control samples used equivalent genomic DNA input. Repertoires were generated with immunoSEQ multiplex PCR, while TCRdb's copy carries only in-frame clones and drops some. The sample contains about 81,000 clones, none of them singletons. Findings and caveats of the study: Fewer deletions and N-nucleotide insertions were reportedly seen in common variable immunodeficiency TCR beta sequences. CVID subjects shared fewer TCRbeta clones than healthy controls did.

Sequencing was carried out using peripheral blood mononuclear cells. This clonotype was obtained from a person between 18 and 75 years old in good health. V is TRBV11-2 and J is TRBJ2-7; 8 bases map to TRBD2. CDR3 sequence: CASSSLAGFSYEQYF. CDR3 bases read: TGTGCCAGCAGCTCCTTAGCGGGATTCTCCTACGAG.